The clone carrying this TCR beta chain has only a few counts. In the same sample, other DNA sequences code for this CDR3. The data stem from a study of beta chain features in type 1 diabetes. The whole isolated RNA underwent reverse transcription, so sequencing captured expressed TCRB transcripts. TCRdb's copy holds only in-frame clones and misses some; the assay was immunoSEQ multiplex PCR. The sample shows a few hundred thousand clones, 25% to 30% of them seen only once. Sequences were obtained from central memory CD4+ T cells from blood. This receptor was taken from a man in his thirties or forties in good health.

CDR3 amino acids: CASSHGIGRGIEQFF. The CDR3 coding sequence is TGCGCCAGCAGCCATGGTATCGGGAGAGGAATTGAGCAGTTCTTC. The chain links TRBV4-3 to TRBJ2-1; D possibly corresponds to TRBD2 (6 bases). Germline values: CDR1 LGHNA, CDR2 YSLEER. V dropped 3 bases and J dropped 9 bases, with 18 bases sitting between them. The CDR3 contains 15 residues.